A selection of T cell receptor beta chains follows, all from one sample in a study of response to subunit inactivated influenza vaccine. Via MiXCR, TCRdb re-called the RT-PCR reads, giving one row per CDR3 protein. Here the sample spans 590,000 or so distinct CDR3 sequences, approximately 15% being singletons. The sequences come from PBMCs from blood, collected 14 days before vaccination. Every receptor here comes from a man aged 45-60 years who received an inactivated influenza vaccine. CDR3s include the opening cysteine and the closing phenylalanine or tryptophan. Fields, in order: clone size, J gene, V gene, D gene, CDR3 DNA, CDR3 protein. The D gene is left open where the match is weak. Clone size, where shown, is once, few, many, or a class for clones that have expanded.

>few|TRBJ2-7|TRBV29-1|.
TGCAGCGTTGTGGGGTACTACGAGCAGTACTTC
CSVVGYYEQYF
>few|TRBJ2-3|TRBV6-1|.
TGTGCCAGCAGTGAAGGGGCCCTCGGAGATACGCAGTATTTT
CASSEGALGDTQYF
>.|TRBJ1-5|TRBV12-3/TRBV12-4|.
TGTGCCAGCAGTTTGTTAGCGCAGGGCAATCAGCCCCAGCATTTT
CASSLLAQGNQPQHF
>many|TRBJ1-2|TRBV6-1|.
TGTGCCAGCACCGCCTCGGGGGGGTGGGATGGCTACACCTTC
CASTASGGWDGYTF
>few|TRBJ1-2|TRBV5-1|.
TGCGCCAGCAGCACGGGGGCCGGAGCTAACTATGGCTACACCTTC
CASSTGAGANYGYTF
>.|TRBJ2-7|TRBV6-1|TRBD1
TGTGCCAGCAGTACATCCGGGACAGGGGGCAGCGAGCAGTACTTC
CASSTSGTGGSEQYF
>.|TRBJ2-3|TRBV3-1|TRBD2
TGTGCCAGCAGCCACGGACTAGCGGGAGGGTCCCGGGATACGCAGTATTTT
CASSHGLAGGSRDTQYF
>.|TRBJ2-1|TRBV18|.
TGTGCCAGCTCACCACCGAGTAGGGGCGAGCAGTTCTTC
CASSPPSRGEQFF
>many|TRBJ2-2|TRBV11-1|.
TGTGCCAGCAGCTTACTGGGGTCGGCCGGGGAGCTGTTTTTT
CASSLLGSAGELFF
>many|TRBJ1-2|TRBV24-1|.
TGTGCCACCAGTGATTTGAGGGGAGGAGGCTACACCTTC
CATSDLRGGGYTF
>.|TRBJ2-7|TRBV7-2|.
TGTGCCAGCAGCTTAGGGCAGGGAAGTGGCGAGCAGTACTTC
CASSLGQGSGEQYF
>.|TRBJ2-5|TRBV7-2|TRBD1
TGTGCCAGCAGCTTAGTAAGGACAGGGACAGAGACCCAGTACTTC
CASSLVRTGTETQYF
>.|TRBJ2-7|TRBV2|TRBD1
TGTGCCAGCAGTGAAGGGGGGACAGGGTTAAGGTACGAGCAGTACTTC
CASSEGGTGLRYEQYF
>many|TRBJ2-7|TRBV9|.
TGTGCCAGCAGCGTAGCTGGTAGCGGTCCCTACGAGCAGTACTTC
CASSVAGSGPYEQYF
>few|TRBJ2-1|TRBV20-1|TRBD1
TGCAGAGGGACGAGAGGGGGCGCTGGCAATGAGCAGTTCTTC
CRGTRGGAGNEQFF
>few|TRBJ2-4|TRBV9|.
TGTGCCAGCAGCGGAAGAGGTTCGAAAAACATTCAGTACTTC
CASSGRGSKNIQYF
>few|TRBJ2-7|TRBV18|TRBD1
TGTGCCAGCTCACCCATCCTACCGGGACAGGGCGGCTACGAGCAGTACTTC
CASSPILPGQGGYEQYF
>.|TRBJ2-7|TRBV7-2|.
TGTGCCAGCAGCTTAGAGGCAGGGTTATACGAGCAGTACTTC
CASSLEAGLYEQYF
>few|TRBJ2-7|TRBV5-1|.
TGCGCCAGCAGCCCGGCTCCCGGCAGGAGCTACGAGCAGTACTTC
CASSPAPGRSYEQYF
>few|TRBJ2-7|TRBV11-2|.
TGTGCCAGCAGCTTAGCCCGATCGAGCTCCTACGAGCAGTACTTC
CASSLARSSSYEQYF
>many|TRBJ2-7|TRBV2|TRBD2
TGTGCCAGCAGTCTCAGTAGCGGGAGGGCCGCAAACGAGCAGTACTTC
CASSLSSGRAANEQYF
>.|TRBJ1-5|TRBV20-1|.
TGCAGTGCTATTGGCCCCGGGGCCGAACTACAGACATGGCATTTT
CSAIGPGAELQTWHF